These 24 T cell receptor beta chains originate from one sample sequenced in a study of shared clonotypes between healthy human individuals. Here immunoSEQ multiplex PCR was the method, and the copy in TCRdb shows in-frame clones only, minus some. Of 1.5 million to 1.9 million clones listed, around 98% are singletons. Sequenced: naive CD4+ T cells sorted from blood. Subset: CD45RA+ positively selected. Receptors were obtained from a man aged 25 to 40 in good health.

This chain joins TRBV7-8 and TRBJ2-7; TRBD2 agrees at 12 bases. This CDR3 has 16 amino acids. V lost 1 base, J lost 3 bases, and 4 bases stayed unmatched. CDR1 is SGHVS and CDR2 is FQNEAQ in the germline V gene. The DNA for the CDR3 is TGTGCCAGCAGCTTAGGGCTAGCGGGAGGGCTCTACGAGCAGTACTTC. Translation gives CASSLGLAGGLYEQYF.

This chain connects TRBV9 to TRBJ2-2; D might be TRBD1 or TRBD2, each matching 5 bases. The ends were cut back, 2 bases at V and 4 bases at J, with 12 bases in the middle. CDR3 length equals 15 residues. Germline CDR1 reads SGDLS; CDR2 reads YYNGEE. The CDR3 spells CASSVYSGLTGELFF. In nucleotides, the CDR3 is TGTGCCAGCAGCGTTTATTCGGGGCTCACCGGGGAGCTGTTTTTT.

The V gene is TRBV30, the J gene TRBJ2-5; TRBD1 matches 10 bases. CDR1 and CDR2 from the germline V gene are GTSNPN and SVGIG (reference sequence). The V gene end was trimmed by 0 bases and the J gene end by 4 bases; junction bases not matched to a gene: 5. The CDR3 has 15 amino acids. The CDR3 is CAWSVSDRGRETQYF. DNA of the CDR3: TGTGCCTGGAGTGTTAGTGACAGGGGGCGAGAGACCCAGTACTTC.

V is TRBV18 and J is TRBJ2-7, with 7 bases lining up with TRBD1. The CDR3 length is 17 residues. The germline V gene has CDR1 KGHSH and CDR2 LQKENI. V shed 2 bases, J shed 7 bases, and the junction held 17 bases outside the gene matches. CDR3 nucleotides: TGTGCCAGCTCACCATTGGGGGCAACAGGGGACCCTCGGGAGCAGTACTTC. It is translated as CASSPLGATGDPREQYF.

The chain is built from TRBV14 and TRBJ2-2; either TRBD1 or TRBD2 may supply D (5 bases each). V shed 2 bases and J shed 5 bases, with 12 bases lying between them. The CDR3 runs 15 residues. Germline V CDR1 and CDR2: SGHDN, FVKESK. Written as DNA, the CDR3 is TGTGCCAGCAGCCAACTAACGGGACGGACCGGGGAGCTGTTTTTT. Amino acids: CASSQLTGRTGELFF. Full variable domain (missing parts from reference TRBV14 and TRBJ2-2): EAGVTQFPSHSVIEKGQTVTLRCDPISGHDNLYWYRRVMGKEIKFLLHFVKESKQDESGMPNNRFLAERTGGTYSTLKVQPAELEDSGVYFCASSQLTGRTGELFFGEGSRLTVL.

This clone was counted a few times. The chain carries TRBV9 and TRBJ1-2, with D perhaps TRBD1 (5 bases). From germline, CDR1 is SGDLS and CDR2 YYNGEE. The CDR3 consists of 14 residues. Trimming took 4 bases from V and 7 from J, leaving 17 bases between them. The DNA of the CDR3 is TGTGCCAGCAGCTCCCGGGACGGGTTGGGTGGCTACACCTTC. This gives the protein CASSSRDGLGGYTF.

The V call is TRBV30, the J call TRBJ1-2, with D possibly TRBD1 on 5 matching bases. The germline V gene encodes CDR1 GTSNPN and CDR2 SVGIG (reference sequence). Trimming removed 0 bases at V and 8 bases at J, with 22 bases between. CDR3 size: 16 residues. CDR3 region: CAWSVRRGTGSNGYTF. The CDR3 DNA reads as TGTGCCTGGAGTGTACGGAGGGGCACGGGGTCGAACGGCTACACCTTC.

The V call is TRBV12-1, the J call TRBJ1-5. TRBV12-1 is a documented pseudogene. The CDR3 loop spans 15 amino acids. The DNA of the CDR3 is TGTGCCAGCAGCTCTCTGGGGGATAGCAATCAGCCCCAGCATTTT. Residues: CASSSLGDSNQPQHF.

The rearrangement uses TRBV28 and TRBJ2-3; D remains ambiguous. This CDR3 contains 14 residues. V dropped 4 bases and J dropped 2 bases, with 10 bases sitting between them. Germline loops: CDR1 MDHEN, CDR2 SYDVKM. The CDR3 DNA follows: TGTGCCAGCAGTTCTCCCCATGTCACAGATACGCAGTATTTT. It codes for CASSSPHVTDTQYF.

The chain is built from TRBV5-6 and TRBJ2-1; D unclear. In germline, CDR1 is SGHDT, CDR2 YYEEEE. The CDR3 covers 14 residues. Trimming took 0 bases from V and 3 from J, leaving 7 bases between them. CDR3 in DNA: TGTGCCAGCAGCTTGGATTCGAGCTACAATGAGCAGTTCTTC. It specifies CASSLDSSYNEQFF.

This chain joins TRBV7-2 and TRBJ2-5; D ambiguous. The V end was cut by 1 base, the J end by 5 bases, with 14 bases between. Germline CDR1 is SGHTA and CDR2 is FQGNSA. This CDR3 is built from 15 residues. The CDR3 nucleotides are TGTGCCAGCAGCTTAGGGGTTTCCCGTTGGGAGACCCAGTACTTC. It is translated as CASSLGVSRWETQYF.

CDR3 nucleotide sequence: TGTGCCAGCAGTTTACTAACGACAGTTTCCTTAAGGGCCCAGCATTTT. It translates to CASSLLTTVSLRAQHF. V is TRBV28 and J is TRBJ1-5, with a possible D match to TRBD1 (5 bases). Trimming took 2 bases from V and 11 from J, leaving 22 bases between them. Germline CDR1 reads MDHEN; CDR2 reads SYDVKM. The CDR3 is 16 residues long.

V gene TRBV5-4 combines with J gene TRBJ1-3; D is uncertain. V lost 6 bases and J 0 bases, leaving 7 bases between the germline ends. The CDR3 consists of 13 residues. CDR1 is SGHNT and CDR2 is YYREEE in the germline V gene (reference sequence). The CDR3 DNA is TGTGCCAGCACTACAATCTCTGGAAACACCATATATTTT. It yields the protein CASTTISGNTIYF.

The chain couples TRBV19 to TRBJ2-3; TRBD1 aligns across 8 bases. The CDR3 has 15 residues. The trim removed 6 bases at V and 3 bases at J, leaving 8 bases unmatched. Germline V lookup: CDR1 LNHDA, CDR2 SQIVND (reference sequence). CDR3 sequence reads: CASSLRQGRTDTQYF. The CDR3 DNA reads TGTGCCAGTAGCCTGAGACAGGGGAGGACAGATACGCAGTATTTT. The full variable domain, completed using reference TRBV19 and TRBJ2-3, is DGGITQSPKYLFRKEGQNVTLSCEQNLNHDAMYWYRQDPGQGLRLIYYSQIVNDFQKGDIAEGYSVSREKKESFPLTVTSAQKNPTAFYLCASSLRQGRTDTQYFGPGTRLTVL.

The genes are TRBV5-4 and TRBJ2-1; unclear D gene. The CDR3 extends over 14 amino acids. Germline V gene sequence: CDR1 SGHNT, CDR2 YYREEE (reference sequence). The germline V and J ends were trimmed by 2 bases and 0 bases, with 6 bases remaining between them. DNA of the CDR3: TGTGCCAGCAGCTTAAGCAGCTCCTACAATGAGCAGTTCTTC. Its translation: CASSLSSSYNEQFF.

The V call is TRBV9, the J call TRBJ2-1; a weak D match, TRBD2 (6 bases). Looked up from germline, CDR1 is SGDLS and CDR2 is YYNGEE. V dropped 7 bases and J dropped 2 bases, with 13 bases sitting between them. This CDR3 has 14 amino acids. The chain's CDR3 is CASCRDLPYNEQFF. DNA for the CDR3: TGTGCCAGCTGCCGGGACTTGCCCTACAATGAGCAGTTCTTC.

This CDR3 is CASSLAGTKKGYTF. The CDR3 coding sequence is TGTGCCAGCAGCTTAGCCGGGACTAAAAAGGGCTACACCTTC. This sequence joins TRBV7-2 and TRBJ1-2; a weak D match, TRBD1 (5 bases). V lost 0 bases, J lost 8 bases, and 13 bases lay in between. From germline, CDR1 is SGHTA and CDR2 FQGNSA. The CDR3 consists of 14 residues.

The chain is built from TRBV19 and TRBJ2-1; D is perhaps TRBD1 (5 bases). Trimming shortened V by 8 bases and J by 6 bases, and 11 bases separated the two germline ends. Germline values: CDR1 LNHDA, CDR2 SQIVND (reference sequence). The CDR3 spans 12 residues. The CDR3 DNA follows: TGTGCCAGTGAGGACAAGTTCAATGAGCAGTTCTTC. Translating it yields CASEDKFNEQFF.

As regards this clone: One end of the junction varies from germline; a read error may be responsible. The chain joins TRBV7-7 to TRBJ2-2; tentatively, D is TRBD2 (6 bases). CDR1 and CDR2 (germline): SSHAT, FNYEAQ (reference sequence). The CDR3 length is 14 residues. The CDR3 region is CASSFKREAGELFF. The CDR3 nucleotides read TGTGCTAGCAGCTTTAAGAGGGAGGCCGGGGAGCTGTTTTTT.

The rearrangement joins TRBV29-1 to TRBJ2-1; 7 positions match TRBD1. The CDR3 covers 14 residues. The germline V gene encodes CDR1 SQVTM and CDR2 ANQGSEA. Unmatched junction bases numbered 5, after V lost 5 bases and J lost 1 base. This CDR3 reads CSVYRDRSYNEQFF. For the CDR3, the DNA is TGCAGCGTTTACCGGGACAGATCCTACAATGAGCAGTTCTTC.

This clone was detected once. The CDR3 nucleotides read TGTGCCAGCAGCTCGAGATATACTGAAGCTTTCTTT. Translating it yields CASSSRYTEAFF. This chain uses TRBV11-2 with TRBJ1-1, with D uncertain. The V gene lost 4 bases and the J gene lost 5 bases, with 8 bases spanning the gap. There are 12 residues in the CDR3. Germline CDR1 reads SGHAT; CDR2 reads FQNNGV.

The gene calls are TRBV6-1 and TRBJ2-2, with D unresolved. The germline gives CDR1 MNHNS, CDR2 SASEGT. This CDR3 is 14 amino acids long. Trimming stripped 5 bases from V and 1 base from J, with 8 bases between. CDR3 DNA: TGTGCCAGCAGTACTCTCTGGAACACCGGGGAGCTGTTTTTT. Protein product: CASSTLWNTGELFF.

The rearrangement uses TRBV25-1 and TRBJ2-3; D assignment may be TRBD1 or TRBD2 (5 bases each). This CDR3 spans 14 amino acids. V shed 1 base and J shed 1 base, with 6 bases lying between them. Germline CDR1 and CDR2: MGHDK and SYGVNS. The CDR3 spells CASSELGGTDTQYF. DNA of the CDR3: TGTGCCAGCAGTGAATTGGGGGGCACAGATACGCAGTATTTT.

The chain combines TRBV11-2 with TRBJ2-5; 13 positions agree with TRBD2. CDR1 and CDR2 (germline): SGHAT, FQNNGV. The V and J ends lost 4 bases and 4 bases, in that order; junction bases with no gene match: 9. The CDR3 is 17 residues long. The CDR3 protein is CASSYTPGLAGAETQYF. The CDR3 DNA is TGTGCCAGCAGCTATACACCAGGACTAGCGGGAGCAGAGACCCAGTACTTC.